Presented here are 7 T cell receptor beta chains from one specimen sequenced in a study of cytomegalovirus exposure and HLA in healthy donors. Profiled with immunoSEQ multiplex PCR; TCRdb holds only in-frame clones, not every one. The data contain 90,000 or so clones, approximately 81% of them singletons. Sequences were obtained from PBMCs. These receptors came from a man aged 18-30 years in good health and CMV-seropositive.

This chain links TRBV7-9 with TRBJ2-5, with TRBD1 identical over 10 bases. The germline V gene has CDR1 SEHNR and CDR2 FQNEAQ (reference sequence). J was trimmed by 8 bases and V by 4 bases; bases with no gene match: 7. This CDR3 region has 14 residues. CDR3 nucleotide sequence: TGTGCCAGCAGCTCGACAGGGGGCCCCTCAACCCAGTACTTC. Its protein is CASSSTGGPSTQYF. The full variable domain, rest sourced from reference TRBV7-9 and TRBJ2-5, is DTGVSQNPRHKITKRGQNVTFRCDPISEHNRLYWYRQTLGQGPEFLTYFQNEAQLEKSRLLSDRFSAERPKGSFSTLEIQRTEQGDSAMYLCASSSTGGPSTQYFGPGTRLLVL.

V usage is TRBV5-4 and J usage is TRBJ1-4; no firm D call. CDR1 SGHNT and CDR2 YYREEE come from the germline V gene (reference sequence). V was cut by 0 bases and J by 0 bases, with 6 bases left in between. The CDR3 covers 15 residues. The CDR3 spells CASSLAGATNEKLFF. CDR3 bases: TGTGCCAGCAGCTTGGCCGGGGCAACTAATGAAAAACTGTTTTTT.

CDR3 region: CASSPLLVQNTEAFF. DNA of the CDR3: TGTGCCAGCAGTCCCCTCCTAGTCCAGAACACTGAAGCTTTCTTT. The chain uses TRBV27 and TRBJ1-1; no clear D. Germline loops: CDR1 MNHEY, CDR2 SMNVEV (reference sequence). The CDR3 length is 15 residues. V dropped 5 bases and J dropped 1 base, with 14 bases sitting between them.

V gene TRBV2 combines with J gene TRBJ1-1; 7 bases agree with TRBD1. V lost 6 bases to trimming and J lost 0 bases; unmatched junction nucleotides: 1. Germline CDR1 is SNHLY and CDR2 is FYNNEI. The CDR3 has 13 residues. The CDR3 is CASRGQMNTEAFF. CDR3 DNA: TGTGCCAGCAGGGGACAGATGAACACTGAAGCTTTCTTT.

This rearrangement joins TRBV5-4 to TRBJ2-5, with 9 positions matching TRBD2. The CDR3 length is 16 residues. Germline assignment: CDR1 SGHNT and CDR2 YYREEE (reference sequence). Trimming removed 0 bases from V and 2 bases from J; junction bases left unmatched: 5. The CDR3 DNA reads TGTGCCAGCAGCTTGGGACTAGCGGAGGTTCAAGAGACCCAGTACTTC. It encodes CASSLGLAEVQETQYF.

The rearrangement links TRBV27 to TRBJ2-7; a weak D match, TRBD1 (6 bases). CDR1 and CDR2 (germline): MNHEY, SMNVEV (reference sequence). The germline V and J ends were trimmed by 1 base and 6 bases, with 10 bases remaining between them. The CDR3 loop spans 13 amino acids. CDR3 sequence reads: CASSLFQGGEQYF. In nucleotides, the CDR3 is TGTGCCAGCAGTTTATTCCAAGGGGGCGAGCAGTACTTC.

This chain uses TRBV27 with TRBJ2-1, with 8 bases matching TRBD1. Per the germline V gene, CDR1 is MNHEY and CDR2 is SMNVEV (reference sequence). V gave up 6 bases and J gave up 0 bases; unmatched junction bases: 4. The CDR3 extends over 15 amino acids. DNA of the CDR3: TGTGCCAGCAGGTGGGACAGGAGCTCCTACAATGAGCAGTTCTTC. Translating gives CASRWDRSSYNEQFF.